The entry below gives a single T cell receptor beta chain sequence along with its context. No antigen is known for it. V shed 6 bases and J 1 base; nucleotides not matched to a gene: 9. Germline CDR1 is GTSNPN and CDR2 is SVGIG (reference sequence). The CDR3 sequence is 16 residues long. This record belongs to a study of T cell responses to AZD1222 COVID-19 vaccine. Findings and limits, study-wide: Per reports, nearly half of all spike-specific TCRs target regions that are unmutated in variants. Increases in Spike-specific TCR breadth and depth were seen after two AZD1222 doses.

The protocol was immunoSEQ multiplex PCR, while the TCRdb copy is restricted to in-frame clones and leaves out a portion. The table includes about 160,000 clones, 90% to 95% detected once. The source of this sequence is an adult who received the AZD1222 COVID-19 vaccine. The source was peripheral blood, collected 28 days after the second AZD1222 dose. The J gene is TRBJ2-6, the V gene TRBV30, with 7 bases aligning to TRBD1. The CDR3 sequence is CACNGQDLSGANVLTF. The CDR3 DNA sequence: TGTGCCTGCAATGGACAGGACCTATCTGGGGCCAACGTCCTGACTTTC.